A single sample is the source of the 14 T cell receptor beta chains below, sequenced in a study of human T cells and chemical hapten exposure. Time point: patch test 3, about 24 weeks after DPC sensitization. Treatment described: therapeutic diphenylcyclopropenone sensitization with weekly scalp DPC. TCRdb reprocessed the RACE reads via MiXCR and lists one record per CDR3 protein. Of more than 150,000 distinct CDR3 sequences listed, about 25% were seen once; the top ten hold 2.5%. Source: whole blood, taken in connection with sensitization to the hapten diphenylcyclopropenone (DPC). The receptor set was obtained from a woman aged 35 to 49 with alopecia areata. Some clones in this sample may be carry-over from other donors' samples.

This chain links TRBV20-1 with TRBJ2-1; 8 bases fit TRBD2. CDR1 is DFQATT and CDR2 is SNEGSKA in the germline V gene (reference sequence). The CDR3 runs to 15 residues. V gave up 4 bases and J gave up 0 bases; unmatched junction bases: 5. CDR3 nucleotide sequence: TGCAGTGCTAACGTAGCGGGAAGCTCCTACAATGAGCAGTTCTTC. The encoded protein is CSANVAGSSYNEQFF.

The chain links TRBV18 to TRBJ1-1, with D maybe TRBD1 (6 bases). The V gene's germline CDR1 is KGHSH and CDR2 LQKENI. The CDR3 has 14 residues. V lost 3 bases, J lost 0 bases, and 8 bases lay in between. CDR3 sequence reads: CASSPRTVNTEAFF. Here the CDR3 DNA reads TGTGCCAGCTCACCGAGGACAGTGAACACTGAAGCTTTCTTT.

A few counts support this clonotype. The J gene is TRBJ2-5, the V gene TRBV7-2, with D possibly being TRBD1 (5 bases). The CDR3 extends over 16 amino acids. Deletions cut 5 bases from V and 2 bases from J, with 18 bases between. CDR1 is SGHTA, CDR2 FQGNSA, per germline. CDR3 DNA sequence: TGTGCCAGCAGCGAACCGGCGGAACAGGCTCAAGAGACCCAGTACTTC. Translation: CASSEPAEQAQETQYF.

This rearrangement joins TRBV5-1 to TRBJ2-1; 7 bases map to TRBD2. The germline CDR1 and CDR2 sequences are SGHRS and YFSETQ. The V and J ends lost 4 bases and 7 bases, in that order; junction bases with no gene match: 5. This CDR3 region has 13 residues. In DNA, the CDR3 is TGCGCCAGCAGCCGGGACTACCAAAATGAGCAGTTCTTC. As protein: CASSRDYQNEQFF.

This clonotype was detected only a few times. V is TRBV7-2 and J is TRBJ1-1; 7 positions match TRBD1. The germline gives CDR1 SGHTA, CDR2 FQGNSA. V was clipped by 5 bases and J by 4 bases; unmatched bases: 7. The CDR3 is 14 residues long. The CDR3: CASSARQGATEAFF. CDR3 DNA: TGTGCCAGCAGCGCCCGACAGGGCGCCACTGAAGCTTTCTTT.

This clonotype was counted a few times. This chain uses TRBV20-1 with TRBJ1-1; a weak D match, TRBD1 (5 bases). Germline V gene lookup returns CDR1 DFQATT and CDR2 SNEGSKA (reference sequence). Trimming pared 2 bases from V and 1 base from J, leaving 8 bases between. This CDR3 comprises 13 residues. CDR3 sequence: CSARTGGNTEAFF. The CDR3 bases are TGCAGTGCTAGAACCGGGGGGAACACTGAAGCTTTCTTT.

This rearrangement joins TRBV11-2 to TRBJ1-2; the match to TRBD1 covers 7 bases. This CDR3 has 16 amino acids. The V gene end was trimmed by 1 base and the J gene end by 4 bases; junction bases not matched to a gene: 9. Germline assignment: CDR1 SGHAT and CDR2 FQNNGV. CDR3: CASSLGALTGIYGYTF. The CDR3 DNA follows: TGTGCCAGCAGCTTAGGAGCCTTGACAGGGATCTATGGCTACACCTTC. The variable domain in full, completed from reference TRBV11-2 and TRBJ1-2, reads EAGVAQSPRYKIIEKRQSVAFWCNPISGHATLYWYQQILGQGPKLLIQFQNNGVVDDSQLPKDRFSAERLKGVDSTLKIQPAKLEDSAVYLCASSLGALTGIYGYTFGSGTRLTVV.

This clonotype was observed many times. CDR3 sequence (DNA): TGTGCCAGCAGTTTACTAGCGGGGCACAATGAGCAGTTCTTC. Translation gives CASSLLAGHNEQFF. V gene TRBV27 combines with J gene TRBJ2-1; 9 bases are shared with TRBD2. The CDR3 contains 14 residues. Losses at the gene ends were 2 bases for V and 5 bases for J; bases not matched to a gene: 1. In germline, CDR1 is MNHEY, CDR2 SMNVEV (reference sequence).

This clonotype was found many times. The chain is built from TRBV7-9 and TRBJ2-7; tentative D call: TRBD2 (6 bases). V was trimmed by 4 bases and J by 3 bases, leaving 10 bases between them. Per the germline V gene, CDR1 is SEHNR and CDR2 is FQNEAQ (reference sequence). This CDR3 spans 13 amino acids. The CDR3 loop is CASSSAGSYEQYF. The CDR3 DNA reads TGTGCCAGCAGCTCTGCCGGGAGCTACGAGCAGTACTTC.

This clonotype was seen a handful of times. V and J are TRBV29-1 and TRBJ2-1, with D perhaps assigned TRBD1 or TRBD2 (5 bases each). This CDR3 contains 15 residues. The V end was cut by 1 base, the J end by 2 bases, with 12 bases between. Germline V gene sequence: CDR1 SQVTM, CDR2 ANQGSEA. CDR3 DNA: TGCAGCGTTGAAGGGGACGGAACAACCTACAATGAGCAGTTCTTC. Protein sequence: CSVEGDGTTYNEQFF.

The chain carries TRBV23-1 and TRBJ2-3; D unresolved. TRBV23-1 is marked as an open reading frame, function uncertain. The CDR3 is 10 amino acids. The CDR3 region has the DNA TGCGCGATTCGCACAGATACGCAGTATTTT. Protein product: CAIRTDTQYF.

The chain has TRBV6-6 and TRBJ2-2; 7 bases match TRBD2. Germline lookup yields CDR1 MNHNY and CDR2 SVGAGI (reference sequence). Unmatched junction bases numbered 5, after V lost 3 bases and J lost 1 base. The CDR3 sequence is 16 residues long. The CDR3 region is CASSYSGGGNTGELFF. CDR3 DNA sequence: TGTGCCAGCAGTTATTCGGGGGGAGGGAACACCGGGGAGCTGTTTTTT.

This clonotype appeared a few times. The J gene is TRBJ2-7, the V gene TRBV29-1; D may be TRBD2 (7 bases). The CDR3 contains 14 residues. CDR1 and CDR2 from the germline V gene are SQVTM and ANQGSEA. V lost 3 bases to trimming and J lost 7 bases, with 19 bases between them. CDR3 region: CSVDRTGGAGEQYF. The CDR3 coding sequence is TGCAGCGTTGATAGAACGGGGGGCGCGGGGGAGCAGTACTTC.

The J gene is TRBJ1-1, the V gene TRBV3-1, with a possible D match to TRBD1 (6 bases). CDR3 length: 14 residues. Germline lookup yields CDR1 LGHDT and CDR2 YNNKEL (reference sequence). Trimming stripped 0 bases from V and 5 bases from J, with 10 bases between. The CDR3 here is CASSQDDRRTEAFF. The DNA of the CDR3 is TGTGCCAGCAGCCAAGATGACAGGCGGACTGAAGCTTTCTTT.